Following are 9 T cell receptor beta chains from one sample sequenced in a study of beta chain features in type 1 diabetes. Notes on the study in general: The study found moderately but significantly shorter TCRB CDR3s in all four CD4+ subsets of Type 1 diabetes patients.

Every bit of the isolated RNA underwent reverse transcription, so sequencing read expressed TCRB transcripts. The data were produced by immunoSEQ multiplex PCR, yet TCRdb's version contains in-frame clones alone and is incomplete. The data hold under 400,000 clones, with roughly 12% observed a single time. These receptors have no identified antigens. The sequencing sample was made of naive CD4+ T cells from blood. The source is a woman aged 18 to 35 with type 1 diabetes.

The table lists this clone with a few counts. CDR3 loop: CASQEGTGANVLTF. CDR3 nucleotide sequence: TGCGCCAGCCAGGAGGGGACTGGGGCCAACGTCCTGACTTTC. The V call is TRBV5-1, the J call TRBJ2-6; D may be TRBD2 (6 bases). Per germline, CDR1 SGHRS and CDR2 YFSETQ. Trimming stripped 7 bases from V and 2 bases from J, with 10 bases between. The CDR3 loop spans 14 amino acids.

The chain joins TRBV19 to TRBJ1-5; tentatively, D is TRBD1 (5 bases). There are 15 residues in the CDR3. Germline V lookup: CDR1 LNHDA, CDR2 SQIVND (reference sequence). V lost 3 bases and J lost 3, with 12 bases in between. CDR3 sequence (DNA): TGTGCCAGTAGTATCGGTGACAGAAACAATCAGCCCCAGCATTTT. This sequence encodes CASSIGDRNNQPQHF.

This clone was counted between two and nine times. The chain recombines TRBV11-2 with TRBJ2-1; TRBD2 matches at 9 bases. The V segment lost 2 bases and the J segment 2 bases; nucleotides outside the gene matches: 4. The germline CDR1 and CDR2 sequences are SGHAT and FQNNGV. CDR3 size: 16 residues. The CDR3 sequence: CASSLMASGAYNEQFF. The DNA of the CDR3 is TGTGCCAGCAGCTTAATGGCTAGCGGGGCCTACAATGAGCAGTTCTTC.

This chain joins TRBV4-3 and TRBJ2-3, with D uncertain. The CDR3 extends over 17 amino acids. V was cut by 0 bases and J by 0 bases, with 13 bases left in between. Germline loops: CDR1 LGHNA, CDR2 YSLEER. CDR3 protein: CASSQEWRGTSTDTQYF. DNA of the CDR3: TGCGCCAGCAGCCAAGAGTGGAGAGGTACAAGCACAGATACGCAGTATTTT.

This clone was seen a few times. The gene calls are TRBV18 and TRBJ1-5; 9 positions match TRBD1. The CDR3 contains 14 residues. The junction had 4 bases not matched to a gene; V was cut back by 6 bases and J by 4 bases. The germline gives CDR1 KGHSH, CDR2 LQKENI. The CDR3 DNA is TGTGCCAGCTCTCCGGACAGGGGAAATCAGCCCCAGCATTTT. Translating gives CASSPDRGNQPQHF.

The chain couples TRBV29-1 to TRBJ1-1; TRBD1 matches at 8 bases. In germline, CDR1 is SQVTM, CDR2 ANQGSEA. The CDR3 is 14 residues long. The junction had 11 bases not matched to a gene; V was cut back by 6 bases and J by 5 bases. The CDR3 DNA follows: TGCAGCGTGGTAAACAGGGGGTGGCGGACTGAAGCTTTCTTT. Translating it yields CSVVNRGWRTEAFF.

The chain employs TRBV15 and TRBJ2-1; the match to TRBD2 covers 7 bases. The germline V gene has CDR1 LNHNV and CDR2 YYDKDF (reference sequence). With V trimmed by 3 bases and J by 4 bases, 6 bases remained unmatched. This CDR3 contains 15 residues. The CDR3 protein is CATSRAAGPYNEQFF. The DNA of the CDR3 is TGTGCCACCAGCAGGGCAGCGGGACCTTACAATGAGCAGTTCTTC.

The J gene is TRBJ1-4, the V gene TRBV5-4; D is uncertain. V gave up 2 bases and J gave up 6 bases, with 8 bases separating them. Per the germline V gene, CDR1 is SGHNT and CDR2 is YYREEE (reference sequence). The CDR3 spans 13 residues. This CDR3 is CASSLSVDEKLFF. CDR3 bases: TGTGCCAGCAGCTTATCGGTTGATGAAAAACTGTTTTTT.

This chain joins TRBV6-6 and TRBJ2-7; tentative D call: TRBD1 (5 bases). The CDR3 loop spans 15 amino acids. The germline V gene encodes CDR1 MNHNY and CDR2 SVGAGI (reference sequence). The V end lost 0 bases, the J end lost 3 bases, and 12 bases lay between the germline ends. The CDR3 spells CASSYSSGQGYEQYF. DNA of the CDR3: TGTGCCAGCAGTTACTCATCCGGGCAGGGCTACGAGCAGTACTTC.